The clone carrying this TCR beta chain is a singleton in its sample. The assay was immunoSEQ multiplex PCR, and TCRdb's table has in-frame clones only and misses some. The table lists roughly 150,000 clones, 75% to 85% of them singletons. The germline V gene encodes CDR1 KGHSH and CDR2 LQKENI. This CDR3 is built from 15 residues. V gave up 2 bases and J gave up 0 bases, with 10 bases separating them. This record comes from a study of blood T cell repertoires in COVID-19. The sequence derives from a woman aged 80 or over with acute or convalescent COVID-19. Source material: peripheral blood. This chain uses TRBV18 with TRBJ1-2; no clear D. The CDR3 loop is CASSPVRGANYGYTF. In nucleotides, the CDR3 is TGTGCCAGCTCACCAGTACGGGGAGCTAACTATGGCTACACCTTC. Full variable domain (remainder filled in from reference TRBV18 and TRBJ1-2): NAGVMQNPRHLVRRRGQEARLRCSPMKGHSHVYWYRQLPEEGLKFMVYLQKENIIDESGMPKERFSAEFPKEGPSILRIQQVVRGDSAAYFCASSPVRGANYGYTFGSGTRLTVV.